This is a list of T cell receptor beta chains from one sample in a study of T-cell reconstitution after alpha-beta-depleted transplantation in children. TCRdb used MiXCR to reprocess the PCR reads, holding one entry per CDR3 protein. The data show around 15,000 distinct CDR3 sequences, with over 5% seen just once and 6% to 8.5% held by the top ten. The specimen comprised PBMCs, sampled before TCRalphabeta/CD19-depleted stem cell transplant. The receptor source for this set is a boy between 10 and 17 years old with acute lymphoblastic leukemia, due to receive a stem cell transplant. Both conserved end residues are part of each CDR3. The order of the fields is J gene, clone size, D gene, V gene, CDR3 DNA, CDR3 protein. D genes are given only for firm matches. Size is omitted from some rows. Given values are once, few, many or a class for expanded clones.

TRBJ2-7 NA TRBD1 TRBV20-1 TGCAGTTCCTGGGGCCCTACGCCGGGACAGCCAAGTATTAGCTCCTACGAGCAGTACTTC CSSWGPTPGQPSISSYEQYF
TRBJ2-1 NA NA TRBV6-1 TGTGCCAGCGCTTTGGACTACAGCTCCTACAATGAGCAGTTCTTC CASALDYSSYNEQFF
TRBJ1-2 many NA TRBV5-6 TGTGCCAGCAGCTTGAGTTGGGCAGGCCTGATGGATGGCTACACCTTC CASSLSWAGLMDGYTF
TRBJ2-1 few NA TRBV19 TGTGCCAGTAGTATAGACGGGGGCCTCCTCTACAATGAGCAGTTCTTC CASSIDGGLLYNEQFF
TRBJ2-1 few TRBD1 TRBV20-1 TGCTGCGCTCGGACAGGGAAACATCCCGCCTCCTACAATGAGCAGTTCTTC CCARTGKHPASYNEQFF
TRBJ2-1 many TRBD2 TRBV4-3 TGCGCCAGCAGCCAGGTAGCGGGGGGCGGCTACAATGAGCAGTTCTTC CASSQVAGGGYNEQFF
TRBJ2-1 many TRBD1 TRBV5-1 TGCGCCAGCAGCCCACAGGGGTACAATGAGCAGTTCTTC CASSPQGYNEQFF
TRBJ2-2 NA NA TRBV5-5 TGTGCCAGGGGCCCTGGACTCCTCACCTGGGAGCTGCTTTTT CARGPGLLTWELLF
TRBJ2-2 many TRBD2 TRBV2 TGTGCCAGCAGGCCGGGACTAGCGGCCTCTTACACCGGGGAGCTGTTTTTT CASRPGLAASYTGELFF
TRBJ2-2 large NA TRBV4-3 TGCGCCAGCAGCCAAGAGGCGAGTCCTGCGGAAACCGGGGAGCTGTTTTTT CASSQEASPAETGELFF
TRBJ1-1 NA TRBD1 TRBV2 TGTACCTTCAGTAAAGCCTACAGGGGGGGGAACACTGAAGCTTTCTTT CTFSKAYRGGNTEAFF
TRBJ1-3 many NA TRBV5-1 TGCGCCAGCAGCAGCGGGCATCAGTTCTCCTCTGGAAACACCATATATTTT CASSSGHQFSSGNTIYF
TRBJ2-1 many NA TRBV5-1 TGCGCCAGCAGCTTGGTTAGCCTGTCCTACAATGAGCAGTTCTTC CASSLVSLSYNEQFF
TRBJ2-1 many NA TRBV4-1 TGCGCCAGCAGCTCAGTAGCGCCCGGGAATGAGCAGTTCTTC CASSSVAPGNEQFF
TRBJ2-7 many NA TRBV2 TGTGCCAGCAGTGAAGCAGGGGGGGGCCTCTACGAGCAGTACTTC CASSEAGGGLYEQYF
TRBJ2-1 few NA TRBV5-5 TGTGCCAGGAGCCCCGGGCTAGATACCAATGAGCAGTTCTTC CARSPGLDTNEQFF
TRBJ2-7 many TRBD2 TRBV7-2 TGTGCCAGCAGTTTCACCGGGACTAACTCCTACGAGCAGTACTTC CASSFTGTNSYEQYF
TRBJ2-7 many TRBD1 TRBV7-7 TGTGCCAGCAGCCCCTGGACAGGGACCGAGCAGTACTTC CASSPWTGTEQYF
TRBJ2-1 medium-sized TRBD2 TRBV3-1 TGTGCCAGCAGCCAAGTTGCTGGACTAGCGAGCGATGAGCAGTTCTTC CASSQVAGLASDEQFF
TRBJ2-1 NA NA TRBV3-1 TGTGCCAGCAGCCAGCACGGCCCTTGCTACAATGAGCAGTTCTTC CASSQHGPCYNEQFF
TRBJ2-1 many TRBD2 TRBV7-7 TGTGCCAGCAGCTTAACTAGCGACTCCTACAATGAGCAGTTCTTC CASSLTSDSYNEQFF
TRBJ2-3 NA NA TRBV4-2 TGTGCCAGCAGCCGGTACGGGGGTAGCACAGATACGCAGTATTTT CASSRYGGSTDTQYF
TRBJ2-5 NA NA TRBV7-9 TGTGCCAGCAGCTTCGGGGCGCGGGCCCAAGAGACCCAGTACTTC CASSFGARAQETQYF
TRBJ1-1 medium-sized TRBD1 TRBV7-2 TGTGCCAGCAGCTTTATCAGGGGGTCTGAAGCTTTCTTT CASSFIRGSEAFF
TRBJ2-5 many NA TRBV4-2 TGTGCCAGCAGCCACGGTCCCGGTCGGGAGACCCAGTACTTC CASSHGPGRETQYF
TRBJ2-5 medium-sized TRBD1 TRBV12-3/TRBV12-4 TGTGCCAGCAGCCACCTCCCGGACAGGGGTGTGGACTTC CASSHLPDRGVDF
TRBJ2-7 many TRBD1 TRBV5-1 TGCGCCAGCAGCTTGAACAGGGGCGAGCAGTACTTC CASSLNRGEQYF
TRBJ1-1 many NA TRBV7-9 TGTGCCAGCAGCCACGGATCAGGGGCCCCGAGGGCTGAAGCTTTCTTT CASSHGSGAPRAEAFF
TRBJ2-2 many TRBD2 TRBV7-2 TGTGCCAGCACCCGAGGGGTAGCGGGGGGGAACACCGGGGAGCTGTTTTTT CASTRGVAGGNTGELFF
TRBJ2-7 many TRBD2 TRBV28 TGTGCCAGCAGTTATGCGGGAGGGCCTCTTGAGGTCCACGAGCAGTACTTC CASSYAGGPLEVHEQYF
TRBJ1-2 many TRBD1 TRBV9 TGTGCCAGCAGCGTAGCTCCCGAACAGGGGGCGCGGTATGGCTACACCTTC CASSVAPEQGARYGYTF
TRBJ1-1 many NA TRBV4-1 TGCGCCAGCAGCCAAGGTTATACAGGGTGGGTAATGAACACTGAAGCTTTCTTT CASSQGYTGWVMNTEAFF
TRBJ1-1 medium-sized TRBD1 TRBV29-1 TGCAGCGTGGGAAGACAGGGGTTCGGTGAAGCTTTCTTT CSVGRQGFGEAFF
TRBJ2-7 many NA TRBV6-5 TGTGCCAGCAGTTCCCCGAGCGGGCCTGACTACGAGCAGTACTTC CASSSPSGPDYEQYF
TRBJ1-3 many TRBD1 TRBV7-6 TGTGCCAGCAGCCCTCGTGTACGGGACAGCGGAAACACCATATATTTT CASSPRVRDSGNTIYF
TRBJ1-6 many NA TRBV3-1 TGTGCCAGCAGCGTCGGACAGCCCAATTCACCCCTCCACTTT CASSVGQPNSPLHF
TRBJ1-1 many NA TRBV4-3 TGCGCCAGCAGCCTTAATTTGATGAACACTGAAGCTTTCTTT CASSLNLMNTEAFF
TRBJ2-3 medium-sized NA TRBV20-1 TGCAGTGCTAGCGCGTCAGATACGCAGTATTTT CSASASDTQYF
TRBJ1-2 many NA TRBV5-6 TGTGCCAGCAGCTTACTGACGTATCTAAGGGGATATGGCTACACCTTC CASSLLTYLRGYGYTF
TRBJ2-7 many NA TRBV5-1 TGCGCCAGCAGCTTAGTAGGGGTGCCCTACGAGCAGTACTTC CASSLVGVPYEQYF